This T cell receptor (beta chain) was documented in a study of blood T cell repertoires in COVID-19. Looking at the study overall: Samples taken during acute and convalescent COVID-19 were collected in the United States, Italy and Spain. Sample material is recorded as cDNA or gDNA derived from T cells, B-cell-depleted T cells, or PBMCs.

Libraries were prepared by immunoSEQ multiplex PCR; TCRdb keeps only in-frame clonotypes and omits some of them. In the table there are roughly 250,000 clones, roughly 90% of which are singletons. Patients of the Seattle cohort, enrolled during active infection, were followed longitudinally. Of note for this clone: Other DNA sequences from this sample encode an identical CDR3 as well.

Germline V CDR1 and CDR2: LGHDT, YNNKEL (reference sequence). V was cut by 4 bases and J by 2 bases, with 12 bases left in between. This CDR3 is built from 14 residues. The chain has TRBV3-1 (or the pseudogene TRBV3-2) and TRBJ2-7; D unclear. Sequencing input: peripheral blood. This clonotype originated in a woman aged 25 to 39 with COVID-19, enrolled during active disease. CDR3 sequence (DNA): TGTGCCAGCAGCCTGGGCACCGGCACCTACGAGCAGTACTTC. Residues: CASSLGTGTYEQYF.